This TCR beta chain stems from a study of blood T cell repertoires in COVID-19. About the study: Nucleic acid was either cDNA or gDNA, and it came from T cells, B-cell-depleted T cells, or PBMCs.

Per germline, CDR1 SQVTM and CDR2 ANQGSEA. V lost 4 bases and J 1 base, leaving 14 bases between the germline ends. CDR3 length equals 15 residues. The authors' processing: How many nucleated cells were present was estimated from reference gene primer amplification. Profiled with immunoSEQ multiplex PCR; TCRdb holds only in-frame clones, not every one. The V and J calls and clone size are taken from that table; D and trimming were inferred from the DNA. The sample carries about 21,000 clones, 80% to 90% recorded once. This TCR came from a human donor with active COVID-19. The donor label of this sample is uncertain. The chain has TRBV29-1 and TRBJ2-1, with a possible D match to TRBD2 (5 bases). Sequenced material: peripheral blood. CDR3 amino acids: CSVVPGGRSYNEQFF. The CDR3 DNA sequence: TGCAGCGTTGTGCCCGGAGGCAGGTCCTACAATGAGCAGTTCTTC.